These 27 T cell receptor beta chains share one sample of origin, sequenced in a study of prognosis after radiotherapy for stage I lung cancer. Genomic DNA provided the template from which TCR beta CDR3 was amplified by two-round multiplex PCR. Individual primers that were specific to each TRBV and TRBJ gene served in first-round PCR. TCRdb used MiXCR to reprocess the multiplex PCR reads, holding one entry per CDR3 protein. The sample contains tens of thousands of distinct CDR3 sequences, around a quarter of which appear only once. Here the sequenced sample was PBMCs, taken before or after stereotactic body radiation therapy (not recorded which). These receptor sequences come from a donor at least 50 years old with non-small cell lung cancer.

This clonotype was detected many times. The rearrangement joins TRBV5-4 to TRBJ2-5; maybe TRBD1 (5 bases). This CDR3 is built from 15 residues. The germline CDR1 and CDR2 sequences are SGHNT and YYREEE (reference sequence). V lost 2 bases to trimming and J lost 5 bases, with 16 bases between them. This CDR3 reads CASSFDKGWTETQYF. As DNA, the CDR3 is TGTGCCAGCAGCTTCGACAAGGGGTGGACGGAGACCCAGTACTTC.

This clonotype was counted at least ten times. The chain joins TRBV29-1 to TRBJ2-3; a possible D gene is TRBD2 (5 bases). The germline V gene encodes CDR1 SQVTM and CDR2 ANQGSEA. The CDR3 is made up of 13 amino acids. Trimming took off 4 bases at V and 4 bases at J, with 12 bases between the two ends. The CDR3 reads CSVVSGVPDTQYF. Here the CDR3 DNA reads TGCAGCGTTGTTTCCGGGGTTCCAGATACGCAGTATTTT.

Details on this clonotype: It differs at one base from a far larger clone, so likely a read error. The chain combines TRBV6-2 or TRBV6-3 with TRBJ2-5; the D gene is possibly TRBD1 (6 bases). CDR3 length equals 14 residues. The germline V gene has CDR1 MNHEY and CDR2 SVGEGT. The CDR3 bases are TGTGCCAGCAGCCGTGACAGGCTTCAAGACACCCAGTACTTC. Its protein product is CASSRDRLQDTQYF.

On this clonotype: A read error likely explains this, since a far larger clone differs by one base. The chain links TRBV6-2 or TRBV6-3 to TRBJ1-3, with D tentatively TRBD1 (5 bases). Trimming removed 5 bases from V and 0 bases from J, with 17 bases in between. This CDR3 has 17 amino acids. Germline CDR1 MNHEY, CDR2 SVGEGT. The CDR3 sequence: CASSQLPRAVSGNTIYF. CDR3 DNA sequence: TGTGCCAGCAGTCAACTCCCCAGGGCCGTCTCTGGAAACACCATATATTTT.

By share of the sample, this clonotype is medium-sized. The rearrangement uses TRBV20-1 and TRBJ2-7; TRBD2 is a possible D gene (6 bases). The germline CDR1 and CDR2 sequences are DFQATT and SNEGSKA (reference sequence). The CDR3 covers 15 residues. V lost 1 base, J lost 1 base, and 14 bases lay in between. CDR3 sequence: CSARGERGWSYEQYF. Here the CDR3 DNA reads TGCAGTGCTAGAGGGGAACGGGGGTGGTCCTACGAGCAGTACTTC.

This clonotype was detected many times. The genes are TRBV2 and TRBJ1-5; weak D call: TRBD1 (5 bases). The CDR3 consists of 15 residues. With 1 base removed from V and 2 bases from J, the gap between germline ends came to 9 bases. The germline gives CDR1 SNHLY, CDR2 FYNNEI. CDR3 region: CASSEGRAGNQPQHF. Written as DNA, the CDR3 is TGTGCCAGCAGTGAAGGCAGGGCCGGCAATCAGCCCCAGCATTTT. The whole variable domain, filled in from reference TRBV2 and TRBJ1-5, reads EPEVTQTPSHQVTQMGQEVILRCVPISNHLYFYWYRQILGQKVEFLVSFYNNEISEKSEIFDDQFSVERPDGSNFTLKIRSTKLEDSAMYFCASSEGRAGNQPQHFGDGTRLSIL.

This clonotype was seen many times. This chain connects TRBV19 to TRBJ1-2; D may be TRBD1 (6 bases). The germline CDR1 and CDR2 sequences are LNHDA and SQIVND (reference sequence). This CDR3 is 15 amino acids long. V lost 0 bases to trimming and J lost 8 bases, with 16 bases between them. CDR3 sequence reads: CASSIDGGSWRGYTF. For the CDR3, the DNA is TGTGCCAGTAGTATAGATGGGGGCTCCTGGCGGGGCTACACCTTC. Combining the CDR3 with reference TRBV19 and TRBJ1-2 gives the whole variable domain DGGITQSPKYLFRKEGQNVTLSCEQNLNHDAMYWYRQDPGQGLRLIYYSQIVNDFQKGDIAEGYSVSREKKESFPLTVTSAQKNPTAFYLCASSIDGGSWRGYTFGSGTRLTVV.

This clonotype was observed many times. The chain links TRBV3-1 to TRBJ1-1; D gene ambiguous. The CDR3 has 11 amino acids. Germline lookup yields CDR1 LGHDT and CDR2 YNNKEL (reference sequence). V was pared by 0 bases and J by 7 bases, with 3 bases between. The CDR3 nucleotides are TGTGCCAGCAGCCAAGACAGTGAAGCTTTCTTT. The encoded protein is CASSQDSEAFF.

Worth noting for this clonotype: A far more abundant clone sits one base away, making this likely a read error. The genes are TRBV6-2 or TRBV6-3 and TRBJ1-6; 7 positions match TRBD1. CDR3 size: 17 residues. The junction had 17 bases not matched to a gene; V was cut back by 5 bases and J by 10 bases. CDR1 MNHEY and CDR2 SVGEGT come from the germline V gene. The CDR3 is CASSEPLTGPWISPLHF. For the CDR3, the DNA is TGTGCCAGCAGTGAGCCATTGACAGGGCCCTGGATCTCACCCCTCCACTTT.

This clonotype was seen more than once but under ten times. The CDR3 DNA reads TGTGCCAGCAGATTCTCCTACGGGAGATCTGGAATATACAATGAGCAGTTCTTC. It encodes CASRFSYGRSGIYNEQFF. The rearrangement joins TRBV7-8 to TRBJ2-1, with D possibly matching TRBD2 (6 bases). Trimming removed 6 bases at V and 4 bases at J, with 25 bases between. This CDR3 comprises 18 residues. Germline lookup yields CDR1 SGHVS and CDR2 FQNEAQ.

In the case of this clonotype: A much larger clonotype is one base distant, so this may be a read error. For the CDR3, the DNA is TGTGCCAGCAGTGAATATATAGAAAGGGCCGGCCCTGAAGCTTTCTTT. The encoded protein is CASSEYIERAGPEAFF. V is TRBV25-1 and J is TRBJ1-1, with D unclear. The CDR3 loop spans 16 amino acids. Germline-derived CDR1 and CDR2 are MGHDK and SYGVNS. V shed 0 bases and J shed 6 bases, with 17 bases lying between them. Complete variable domain (other parts from reference TRBV25-1 and TRBJ1-1): EADIYQTPRYLVIGTGKKITLECSQTMGHDKMYWYQQDPGMELHLIHYSYGVNSTEKGDLSSESTVSRIRTEHFPLTLESARPSHTSQYLCASSEYIERAGPEAFFGQGTRLTVV.

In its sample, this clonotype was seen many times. The DNA for the CDR3 is TGTGCCAGCAGTTATATGCTGCAGGGGACTAGCGGGAGGGGAGATACGCAGTATTTT. Its protein is CASSYMLQGTSGRGDTQYF. The V gene is TRBV6-2 or TRBV6-3, the J gene TRBJ2-3, with TRBD2 matching 16 bases. This CDR3 has 19 residues. Losses at the gene ends were 3 bases for V and 5 bases for J; bases not matched to a gene: 11. The germline V gene has CDR1 MNHEY and CDR2 SVGEGT.

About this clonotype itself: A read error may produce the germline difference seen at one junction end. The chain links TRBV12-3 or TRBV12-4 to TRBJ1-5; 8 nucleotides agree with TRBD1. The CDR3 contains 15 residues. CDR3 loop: CTSSYRQGSEQHQHF. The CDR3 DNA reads TGTACCAGCAGCTATAGACAGGGGTCGGAACAGCACCAGCATTTT.

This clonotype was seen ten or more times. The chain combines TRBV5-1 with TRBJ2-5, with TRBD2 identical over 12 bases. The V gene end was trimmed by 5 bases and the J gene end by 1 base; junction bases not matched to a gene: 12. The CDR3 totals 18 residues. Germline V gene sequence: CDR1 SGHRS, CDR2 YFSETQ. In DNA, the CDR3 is TGCGCCAGCAGACTAGCGGGAGGTGGGGCCTACCCCCAAGAGACCCAGTACTTC. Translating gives CASRLAGGGAYPQETQYF.

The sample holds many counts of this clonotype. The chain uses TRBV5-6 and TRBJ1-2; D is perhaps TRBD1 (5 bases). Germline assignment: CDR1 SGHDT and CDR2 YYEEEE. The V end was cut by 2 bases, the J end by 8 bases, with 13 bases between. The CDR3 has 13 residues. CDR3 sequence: CASSLNRPRGYTF. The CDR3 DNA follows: TGTGCCAGCAGCTTAAACAGGCCCAGGGGCTACACCTTC.

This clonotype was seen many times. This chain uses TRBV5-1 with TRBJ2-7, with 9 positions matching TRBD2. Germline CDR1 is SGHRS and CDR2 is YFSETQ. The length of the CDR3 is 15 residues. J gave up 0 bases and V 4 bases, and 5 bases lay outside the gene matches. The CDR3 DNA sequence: TGCGCCAGCAGCAGTACTAGCGGGCGCTCCTACGAGCAGTACTTC. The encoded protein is CASSSTSGRSYEQYF.

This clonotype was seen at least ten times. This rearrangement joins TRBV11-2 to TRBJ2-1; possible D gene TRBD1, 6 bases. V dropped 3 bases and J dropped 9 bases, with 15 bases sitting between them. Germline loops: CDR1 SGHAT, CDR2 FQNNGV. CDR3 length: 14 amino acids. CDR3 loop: CASSFSPTGSEQFF. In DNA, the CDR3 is TGTGCCAGCAGCTTTAGCCCTACAGGGAGTGAGCAGTTCTTC.

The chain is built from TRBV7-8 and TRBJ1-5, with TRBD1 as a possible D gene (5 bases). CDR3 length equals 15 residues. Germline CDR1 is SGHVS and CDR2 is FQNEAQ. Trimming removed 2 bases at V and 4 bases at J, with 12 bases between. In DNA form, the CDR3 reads TGTGCCAGCAGCTTAAGGAACTCAGGGAATCAGCCCCAGCATTTT. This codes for CASSLRNSGNQPQHF. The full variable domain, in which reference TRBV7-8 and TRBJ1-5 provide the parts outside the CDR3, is GAGVSQSPRYKVAKRGQDVALRCDPISGHVSLFWYQQALGQGPEFLTYFQNEAQLDKSGLPSDRFFAERPEGSVSTLKIQRTQQEDSAVYLCASSLRNSGNQPQHFGDGTRLSIL.

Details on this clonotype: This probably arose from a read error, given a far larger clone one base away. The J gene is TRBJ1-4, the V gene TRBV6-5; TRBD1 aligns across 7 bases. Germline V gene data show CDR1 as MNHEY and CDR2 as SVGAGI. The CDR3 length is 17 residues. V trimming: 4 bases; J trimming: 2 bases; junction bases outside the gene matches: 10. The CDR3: CASSWGQRARTNEKLFF. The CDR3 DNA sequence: TGTGCCAGCAGTTGGGGACAGAGGGCGCGGACTAATGAAAAACTGTTTTTT.

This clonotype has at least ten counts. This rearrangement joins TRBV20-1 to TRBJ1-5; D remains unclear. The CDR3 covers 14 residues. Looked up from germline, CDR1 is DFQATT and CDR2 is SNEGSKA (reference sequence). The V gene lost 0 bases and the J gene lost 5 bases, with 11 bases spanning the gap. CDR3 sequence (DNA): TGCAGTGCTAGAGATCGAGACGTTTATCAGCCCCAGCATTTT. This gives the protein CSARDRDVYQPQHF.

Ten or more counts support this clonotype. Written as DNA, the CDR3 is TGCAGTGCTCCCCGGGTCAAAAACACTGAAGCTTTCTTT. It codes for CSAPRVKNTEAFF. This chain connects TRBV20-1 to TRBJ1-1, with no clear D. V was cut by 5 bases and J by 2 bases, with 12 bases left in between. Looked up from germline, CDR1 is DFQATT and CDR2 is SNEGSKA (reference sequence). The CDR3 has 13 residues.

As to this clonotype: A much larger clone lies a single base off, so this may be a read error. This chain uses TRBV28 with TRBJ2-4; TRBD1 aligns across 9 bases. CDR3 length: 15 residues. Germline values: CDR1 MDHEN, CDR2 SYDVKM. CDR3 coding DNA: TGTGCCTGGAGTTCCGCTGGACAGGGGATTGGCATTCAGAACTTC. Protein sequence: CAWSSAGQGIGIQNF. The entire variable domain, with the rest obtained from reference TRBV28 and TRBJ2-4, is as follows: DVKVTQSSRYLVKRTGEKVFLECVQDMDHENMFWYRQDPGLGLRLIYFSYDVKMKEKGDIPEGYSVSREKKERFSLILESASTNQTSMYLCAWSSAGQGIGIQNFGAGTRLSVL.

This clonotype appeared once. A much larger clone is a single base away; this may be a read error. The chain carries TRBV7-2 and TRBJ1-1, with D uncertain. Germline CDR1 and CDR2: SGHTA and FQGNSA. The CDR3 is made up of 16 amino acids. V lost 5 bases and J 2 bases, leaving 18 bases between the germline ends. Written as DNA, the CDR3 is TGTGCCAGCAGCATAGTCGGGCGGGCGGGAAACACTGAAGCTTTCTTT. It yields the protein CASSIVGRAGNTEAFF.

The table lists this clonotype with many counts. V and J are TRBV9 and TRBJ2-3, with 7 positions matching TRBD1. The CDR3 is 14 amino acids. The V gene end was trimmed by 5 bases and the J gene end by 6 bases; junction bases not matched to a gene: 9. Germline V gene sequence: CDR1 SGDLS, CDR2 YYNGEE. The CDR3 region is CASSTDRATDTQYF. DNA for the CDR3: TGTGCCAGCAGTACAGACAGGGCGACTGATACGCAGTATTTT.

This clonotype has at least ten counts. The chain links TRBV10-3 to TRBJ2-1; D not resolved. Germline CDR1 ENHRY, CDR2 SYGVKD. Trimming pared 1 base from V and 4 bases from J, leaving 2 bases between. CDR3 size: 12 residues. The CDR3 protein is CAISEYYNEQFF. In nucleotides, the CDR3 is TGTGCCATCAGTGAGTATTACAATGAGCAGTTCTTC.

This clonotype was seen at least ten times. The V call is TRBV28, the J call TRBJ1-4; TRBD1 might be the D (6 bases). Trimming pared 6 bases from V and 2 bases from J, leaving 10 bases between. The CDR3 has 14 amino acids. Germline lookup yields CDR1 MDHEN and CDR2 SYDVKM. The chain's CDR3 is CASRPTGTNEKLFF. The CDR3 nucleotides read TGTGCCAGCAGACCGACAGGTACTAATGAAAAACTGTTTTTT.

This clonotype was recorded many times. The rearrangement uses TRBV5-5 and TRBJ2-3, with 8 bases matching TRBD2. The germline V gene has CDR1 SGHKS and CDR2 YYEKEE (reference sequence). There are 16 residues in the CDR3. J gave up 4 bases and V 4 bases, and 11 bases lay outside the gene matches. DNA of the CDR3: TGTGCCAGCAGCCGGGGGGGTGCTGGGGAATCAGATACGCAGTATTTT. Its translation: CASSRGGAGESDTQYF.